Sequencing of this T cell receptor beta chain was carried out in a study of T cell responses to AZD1222 COVID-19 vaccine. The data were produced by immunoSEQ multiplex PCR, yet TCRdb's version contains in-frame clones alone and is incomplete. This repertoire shows around 69,000 clones, roughly 84% found once; its top ten account for roughly 6.6%. J gave up 2 bases and V 4 bases, and 11 bases lay outside the gene matches. This CDR3 is built from 17 residues. Germline lookup yields CDR1 KGHSH and CDR2 LQKENI. The chain recombines TRBV18 with TRBJ2-5; TRBD2 matches at 9 bases. The TCR sequence derives from an adult in good health. Here the sequenced sample was peripheral blood, taken on day 0 of AZD1222 vaccination. CDR3: CASSLGKRGAFQETQYF. In DNA form, the CDR3 reads TGTGCCAGCTCACTGGGGAAGCGGGGGGCCTTTCAAGAGACCCAGTACTTC.